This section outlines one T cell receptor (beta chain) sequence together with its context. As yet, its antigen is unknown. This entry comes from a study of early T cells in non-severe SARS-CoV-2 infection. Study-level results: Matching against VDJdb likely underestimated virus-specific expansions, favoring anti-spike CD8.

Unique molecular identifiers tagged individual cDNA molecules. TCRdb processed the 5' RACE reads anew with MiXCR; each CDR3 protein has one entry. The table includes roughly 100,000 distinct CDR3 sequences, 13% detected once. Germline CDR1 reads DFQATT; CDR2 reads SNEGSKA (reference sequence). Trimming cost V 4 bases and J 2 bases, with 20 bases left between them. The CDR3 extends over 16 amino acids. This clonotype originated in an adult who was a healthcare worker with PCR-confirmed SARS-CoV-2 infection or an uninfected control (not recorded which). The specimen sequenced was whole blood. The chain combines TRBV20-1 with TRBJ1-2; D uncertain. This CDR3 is CSATLGNGGQNYGYTF. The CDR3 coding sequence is TGCAGTGCTACTCTGGGGAACGGAGGTCAGAACTATGGCTACACCTTC.